Listed below are T cell receptor beta chains from one sample, sequenced in a study of T-cell reconstitution after alpha-beta-depleted transplantation in children. TCRdb called the PCR reads again in MiXCR, with one record for every CDR3 protein. The table has 400,000 to 500,000 distinct CDR3 sequences, 11% seen once. Sequenced material: PBMCs from the stem cell graft donor, taken from the stem cell graft. These TCRs come from a human donor who donated a stem cell graft to a child with acute myeloid leukemia. CDR3s include the opening cysteine and the closing phenylalanine or tryptophan. The D gene is left open where the match is weak. Some rows have no size entry. The others give once, few or many, or a class for an expanded clone.

J | V | D | size | CDR3 | DNA
TRBJ2-7 | TRBV11-2 | TRBD1 | few | CASRQSGTGGYEQYF | TGTGCCAGCAGACAATCCGGGACAGGGGGCTACGAGCAGTACTTC
TRBJ2-1 | TRBV20-1 | NA | few | CSASKSSSGSYNEQFF | TGCAGTGCGAGCAAGTCTAGTAGCGGTTCCTACAATGAGCAGTTCTTC
TRBJ1-1 | TRBV3-1 | NA | NA | CASSQDWISEAFF | TGTGCCAGCAGCCAAGATTGGATCTCTGAAGCTTTCTTT
TRBJ2-1 | TRBV5-6 | NA | once | CASSLAGRREGDEQFF | TGTGCCAGCAGCTTGGCCGGGCGGCGGGAAGGGGATGAGCAGTTCTTC
TRBJ2-6 | TRBV11-3 | TRBD2 | NA | CASSLSSGWSGRGAGANVLTF | TGTGCCAGCAGCTTATCCTCCGGGTGGAGCGGGAGAGGAGCTGGGGCCAACGTCCTGACTTTC
TRBJ2-3 | TRBV9 | NA | few | CASSPVRVGTDTQYF | TGTGCCAGCAGCCCAGTAAGGGTGGGCACAGATACGCAGTATTTT
TRBJ1-1 | TRBV18 | NA | NA | CASSQRALFEAFF | TGTGCCAGCTCCCAGCGGGCCCTCTTCGAAGCTTTCTTT
TRBJ2-2 | TRBV4-1 | NA | many | CASSQVKGLASGGELFF | TGCGCCAGCAGCCAAGTTAAGGGACTGGCTTCGGGCGGGGAGCTGTTTTTT
TRBJ1-1 | TRBV21-1 | NA | NA | CASSKARNNGATEAFF | TGTGCCAGCAGCAAAGCCAGGAACAATGGTGCCACTGAAGCTTTCTTT
TRBJ1-2 | TRBV20-1 | NA | few | CSARAGNYGYTF | TGCAGTGCTAGGGCAGGGAACTATGGCTACACCTTC
TRBJ2-5 | TRBV20-1 | NA | NA | CSAMGDQETQYF | TGCAGTGCAATGGGGGACCAAGAGACCCAGTACTTC
TRBJ2-3 | TRBV6-1 | NA | few | CASSDRLTDTQYF | TGTGCCAGCAGTGACAGGCTGACAGATACGCAGTATTTT
TRBJ1-2 | TRBV6-5 | NA | NA | CASSRDLADGYTF | TGTGCCAGCAGTCGGGACCTTGCCGATGGCTACACCTTC
TRBJ1-1 | TRBV29-1 | TRBD1 | NA | CSAAQGTNTEAFF | TGCAGCGCCGCACAGGGGACGAACACTGAAGCTTTCTTT
TRBJ2-5 | TRBV11-2 | NA | many | CASSSKRQGPRETQYF | TGTGCCAGCAGCTCCAAAAGACAAGGTCCCCGGGAGACCCAGTACTTC
TRBJ1-5 | TRBV12-5 | TRBD1 | few | CASGRTGQNNQPQHF | TGTGCTAGTGGCCGAACGGGACAGAATAATCAGCCCCAGCATTTT
TRBJ2-3 | TRBV7-8 | TRBD2 | NA | CASTPLETSGTDTQYF | TGTGCCAGCACCCCTTTGGAGACTAGCGGCACAGATACGCAGTATTTT
TRBJ2-1 | TRBV4-3 | TRBD2 | few | CASSQDSGTSGPFSYNEQFF | TGCGCCAGCAGCCAAGATTCGGGGACTAGCGGGCCCTTCTCCTACAATGAGCAGTTCTTC
TRBJ1-1 | TRBV4-1 | NA | many | CASSQVPNAEAFF | TGCGCCAGCAGCCAAGTCCCCAATGCTGAAGCTTTCTTT
TRBJ1-1 | TRBV5-4 | NA | NA | CASSSGVEAFF | TGTGCCAGCAGCTCTGGAGTGGAAGCTTTCTTT
TRBJ1-1 | TRBV5-1 | TRBD1 | few | CASSRTLTGEYTEAFF | TGCGCCAGCAGCCGGACCCTGACAGGGGAATACACTGAAGCTTTCTTT
TRBJ2-7 | TRBV9 | NA | few | CASSGDKTYEQYF | TGTGCCAGCAGCGGGGACAAAACCTACGAGCAGTACTTC
TRBJ1-5 | TRBV6-2/TRBV6-3 | NA | NA | CASSYFGGSNQPQHF | TGTGCCAGCAGTTACTTCGGGGGAAGCAATCAGCCCCAGCATTTT
TRBJ2-2 | TRBV7-9 | TRBD2 | NA | CASSARLAGGAGELFF | TGTGCCAGCAGCGCAAGACTAGCGGGAGGGGCCGGGGAGCTGTTTTTT
TRBJ2-3 | TRBV15 | TRBD2 | few | CATSSGGSADTQYF | TGTGCCACCAGCAGTGGCGGGAGTGCAGATACGCAGTATTTT
TRBJ2-5 | TRBV3-1 | NA | NA | CASCQARRAGETQYF | TGTGCCTCCTGCCAAGCCAGACGGGCGGGAGAGACCCAGTACTTC
TRBJ1-2 | TRBV5-5 | TRBD1 | NA | CASNFTGQGFVYGYTF | TGTGCCAGCAACTTTACCGGACAGGGGTTCGTCTATGGCTACACCTTC
TRBJ2-5 | TRBV5-1 | TRBD1 | NA | CASRWTGQETQYF | TGCGCCAGCAGGTGGACAGGGCAAGAGACCCAGTACTTC
TRBJ2-5 | TRBV7-9 | NA | few | CASSFKGAGQETQYF | TGTGCCAGCAGCTTCAAGGGAGCAGGGCAAGAGACCCAGTACTTC
TRBJ2-1 | TRBV20-1 | NA | many | CSARDVLGQSSYNEQFF | TGCAGTGCTAGAGATGTGTTGGGGCAAAGCTCCTACAATGAGCAGTTCTTC
TRBJ1-2 | TRBV5-1 | NA | NA | CASSLVAGTHYGYTF | TGCGCCAGCAGCTTGGTAGCCGGAACCCACTATGGCTACACCTTC
TRBJ2-5 | TRBV6-2/TRBV6-3 | NA | few | CASSYVPGSETQYF | TGTGCCAGCAGTTACGTCCCAGGGTCAGAGACCCAGTACTTC
TRBJ2-2 | TRBV12-3/TRBV12-4 | TRBD1 | NA | CASRFGQGSTGELFF | TGTGCCAGCAGATTTGGACAGGGGTCTACCGGGGAGCTGTTTTTT
TRBJ2-3 | TRBV5-1 | NA | many | CASSLDTDTQYF | TGTGCCAGCAGCTTAGACACAGATACGCAGTATTTT
TRBJ1-5 | TRBV12-3/TRBV12-4 | NA | few | CASSPEVYQPQHF | TGTGCCAGCAGTCCCGAGGTCTATCAGCCCCAGCATTTT
TRBJ2-7 | TRBV7-8 | NA | NA | CASGRGGGPYEQYF | TGTGCCAGCGGACGAGGGGGAGGCCCCTACGAGCAGTACTTC
TRBJ1-6 | TRBV5-1 | NA | many | CASSTGTTFGNSPLHF | TGCGCCAGCAGCACTGGGACAACTTTCGGGAATTCACCCCTCCACTTT
TRBJ1-4 | TRBV11-1 | NA | few | CASSLGGGPTGFNEKLFF | TGTGCCAGCAGCTTAGGAGGAGGGCCGACAGGATTTAATGAAAAACTGTTTTTT
TRBJ2-5 | TRBV5-1 | NA | NA | CASSLSFGDQETQYF | TGCGCCAGCAGCTTGAGTTTCGGCGATCAAGAGACCCAGTACTTC
TRBJ2-1 | TRBV5-1 | NA | few | CASSLELWQGNEQFF | TGCGCCAGCAGCTTGGAATTGTGGCAGGGGAATGAGCAGTTCTTC
TRBJ2-1 | TRBV10-3 | NA | NA | CAISENGYNEQFF | TGTGCCATCAGTGAGAATGGTTACAATGAGCAGTTCTTC
TRBJ1-1 | TRBV20-1 | NA | few | CSARDTDSEAFF | TGCAGTGCTAGAGATACGGACAGCGAAGCTTTCTTT
TRBJ2-5 | TRBV5-1 | NA | NA | CASSPRGTSETQYF | TGCGCCAGCAGCCCACGTGGGACCTCAGAGACCCAGTACTTC
TRBJ2-2 | TRBV5-1 | TRBD2 | few | CASSSWTSSGELFF | TGCGCCAGCAGCTCCTGGACTAGCTCCGGGGAGCTGTTTTTT
TRBJ2-3 | TRBV29-1 | NA | NA | CSALREPSDTQYF | TGCAGCGCCCTTAGGGAGCCCTCAGATACGCAGTATTTT
TRBJ1-6 | TRBV6-1 | TRBD1 | NA | CASGGHTGGAETPLHF | TGTGCCAGCGGGGGACATACAGGGGGCGCTGAGACACCCCTCCACTTT
TRBJ1-3 | TRBV5-1 | NA | NA | CASSRRGLYSGNTIYF | TGCGCCAGCAGCCGCAGGGGCCTCTACTCTGGAAACACCATATATTTT
TRBJ2-4 | TRBV20-1 | NA | NA | CSALFGTAKNIQYF | TGCAGTGCTCTGTTCGGAACAGCCAAAAACATTCAGTACTTC
TRBJ2-3 | TRBV24-1 | TRBD2 | NA | CATSDPGTSGGRDTQYF | TGTGCCACCAGTGACCCCGGGACTAGCGGGGGAAGAGATACGCAGTATTTT